This T cell receptor beta chain was identified during a study of identical twins (TCRdb year 2016). Some background on the complete study: To test whether fetal clonotypes persist, the study used deep sequencing on TCR alpha and beta repertoires from monozygotic twins, unrelated adults of various ages, and cord blood. Replicate twin experiments were performed at different times using different library preparation protocols to rule out contamination.

This clonotype was observed a handful of times. Its antigen is unknown. Within one base of it there is no much larger clone, and no base qualities were kept. As encoded in the germline V gene (reference sequence), CDR1 is LNHNV while CDR2 is YYDKDF. The CDR3 has 14 amino acids, counting the end cysteine and phenylalanine. Only the CDR3 region is kept as DNA, spanning 42 bases read in frame from base 1. V lost 0 bases and J lost 10 bases; the stretch between them is 13 bases long. Overall study results and their limits: Zero-insertion analyses could be partly confounded by invariant T cells such as MAIT and iNKT, although diverse VJ usage argued against such confounding for most clonotypes. In monozygotic twins, out-of-frame TCR alpha sharing was systematically underestimated by recombination models, although the models agreed with sharing between unrelated individuals. Fewer insertions were carried by abundant cord blood beta clonotypes; a weaker similar trend was observed in young adult naive repertoires, while no such trend was observed in memory repertoires. Excess twin sharing in beta out-of-frame sequences was weaker because fewer shared sequences lowered the signal-to-noise ratio. Conclusions relied on cross-sectional statistical analysis, since the same donors could not be followed over many years. Compared with coincidental sharing between unrelated individuals, out-of-frame TCR alpha sequences shared between twins showed an excess of sequences with low generation probability.

Every donor in the study was a healthy Caucasian. Miltenyi CD45RO+ enrichment and human naive T-cell isolation kits were used to isolate memory (CD45RO+) and naive T cells from PBMC. Preparation of the library involved 5' RACE. TCRdb names Illumina HiSeq 2000 as the instrument used. Template switching introduced a universal primer binding site; the final cDNA contained a unique molecular identifier, enabling accurate counting of TCR cDNA molecules. Specific primers in the conserved constant-segment region were used to synthesize first-strand cDNA for the TCR alpha and beta chains. To control for contamination, each cDNA library was double barcoded with a SMART-Mk sample barcode plus Illumina barcodes. TruSeq adapter sequences and Illumina sample barcodes were added in two successive PCR steps. The TCR alpha and beta cDNA libraries were sequenced on the Illumina HiSeq platform using custom primers. The paper's processing steps were these. Raw reads were processed with MiGEC to extract unique molecular identifiers, and MiXCR was used to determine CDR3 positions. Recombination models were inferred per individual with the repgenHMM and IGoR tools using an EM algorithm. The analysis of shared clonotypes was done with the tcR package in R, with sharing normalized by the product of cloneset sizes. To study raw recombination free of thymic and clonal selection effects, out-of-frame nonproductive sequences were analyzed. The public sequencing data were trimmed at Q25 with fastp and processed into clonotypes with MiXCR by TCRdb, which kept only in-frame beta chains. Records with the same CDR3 protein are collapsed into one entry carrying the most frequent genes and DNA. TCRdb assigned the V and J calls; the authors' analysis was not used. The sample table records roughly 150,000 distinct CDR3 sequences; approximately 4% of these occur just once. 8.1% of the sample comes from the top ten.

The sequencing sample was made of memory T cells sorted from blood. The cell subset or site label, as the study defines it: CD45RO+ enriched T cells. The clonotype originates from a man between 18 and 29 years old in good health. The rearranged chain carries TRBV15 and TRBJ2-1, with the D gene too uncertain to name. The CDR3 protein: CATSRESPAGEQFF. The bases are TGTGCCACCAGCAGAGAAAGCCCTGCCGGGGAGCAGTTCTTC.